Sequencing of this T cell receptor (beta chain) was carried out in a study of response to subunit inactivated influenza vaccine. Findings and caveats of the study: The authors suggested that few new T cells are recruited per seasonal influenza vaccination.

This clonotype was seen at least ten times. Its antigen remains unidentified. TCRdb independently ran MiXCR on the RT-PCR reads; one entry per CDR3 protein. The sample has approximately 530,000 distinct CDR3 sequences, under 9% seen once. The CDR3 length is 14 residues. J gave up 4 bases and V 2 bases, and 5 bases lay outside the gene matches. Germline V gene lookup returns CDR1 DFQATT and CDR2 SNEGSKA (reference sequence). The specimen comprised PBMCs from blood, sampled 23 to 25 months after vaccination. This TCR derives from a man aged 50 to 75 who received an inactivated influenza vaccine. The chain employs TRBV20-1 and TRBJ2-3; 8 nucleotides line up with TRBD1. CDR3 coding DNA: TGCAGTGCTAGACCGCAGGGGGCCTCAGATACGCAGTATTTT. Protein product: CSARPQGASDTQYF.